The sequence of this T cell receptor beta chain was determined in a study of blood T cell repertoires in COVID-19. The wider study: From the United States, Italy and Spain came samples of acute and convalescent COVID-19. The analysed material was cDNA or gDNA that came from T cells, B-cell-depleted T cells, or PBMCs.

The CDR3 sequence is 12 residues long. The V end was cut by 1 base, the J end by 2 bases, with 6 bases between. The germline V gene encodes CDR1 GTSNPN and CDR2 SVGIG (reference sequence). Original processing notes: Quantification of nucleated cells was approximated via reference gene primer amplification. Assay used: immunoSEQ multiplex PCR; TCRdb lists only in-frame clones, some missing. V and J calls plus clone size are reproduced from that table; the DNA served to infer D and trimming. The table lists some 20,000 clones, 85% of them singletons, with about 68% in the top ten. This clone appeared a single time.

Sequencing was performed on peripheral blood. The sequence was collected from an elderly man with acute or convalescent COVID-19. The chain couples TRBV30 to TRBJ2-7; perhaps TRBD1 as D (5 bases). The CDR3 reads CAWSGGAYEQYF. CDR3 in DNA: TGTGCCTGGAGTGGGGGCGCCTACGAGCAGTACTTC.